The 30 T cell receptor beta chains in this list originate from one sample, sequenced in a study of blood T cell repertoires in COVID-19. Generated by immunoSEQ multiplex PCR, the TCRdb table keeps only in-frame clones and is missing some. The repertoire consists of about 200,000 clones, with about 93% occurring once and the leading ten covering 0.45% to 0.65%. Material for sequencing was peripheral blood. These receptor sequences come from a man aged 45-65 years with acute or convalescent COVID-19.

The genes are TRBV20-1 and TRBJ2-7; D may be TRBD2 (5 bases). This CDR3 is built from 13 residues. Germline loops: CDR1 DFQATT, CDR2 SNEGSKA (reference sequence). V lost 3 bases and J lost 2, with 11 bases in between. Here the CDR3 DNA reads TGCAGTGCTAGTGGAGCGGAACCCTACGAGCAGTACGTC. Protein: CSASGAEPYEQYV.

The chain is built from TRBV18 and TRBJ1-1; perhaps TRBD1 as D (6 bases). The ends were cut back, 2 bases at V and 3 bases at J, with 13 bases in the middle. The CDR3 runs 15 residues. The germline gives CDR1 KGHSH, CDR2 LQKENI. CDR3 sequence reads: CASSPNAPGDTEAFF. The CDR3 DNA is TGTGCCAGCTCACCAAACGCCCCAGGGGACACTGAAGCTTTCTTT.

This clone has just a few counts. The chain has TRBV19 and TRBJ2-1, with a tentative D call TRBD2 (6 bases). From germline, CDR1 is LNHDA and CDR2 SQIVND (reference sequence). V gave up 0 bases and J gave up 2 bases, with 11 bases separating them. This CDR3 is 16 amino acids long. The CDR3 reads CASSIEAGFPYNEQFF. As DNA, the CDR3 is TGTGCCAGTAGTATAGAGGCGGGATTCCCCTACAATGAGCAGTTCTTC. The whole variable domain, filled in from reference TRBV19 and TRBJ2-1, reads DGGITQSPKYLFRKEGQNVTLSCEQNLNHDAMYWYRQDPGQGLRLIYYSQIVNDFQKGDIAEGYSVSREKKESFPLTVTSAQKNPTAFYLCASSIEAGFPYNEQFFGPGTRLTVL.

The chain joins TRBV7-9 to TRBJ2-1; 7 positions agree with TRBD2. Looked up from germline, CDR1 is SEHNR and CDR2 is FQNEAQ (reference sequence). V gave up 4 bases and J gave up 3 bases; unmatched junction bases: 6. This CDR3 has 15 residues. CDR3 loop: CASSSPRDYYNEQFF. CDR3 coding DNA: TGTGCCAGCAGCTCGCCGCGGGACTACTACAATGAGCAGTTCTTC.

The chain employs TRBV11-2 and TRBJ1-4; tentative D call: TRBD1 (5 bases). V lost 0 bases and J lost 5, with 10 bases in between. This CDR3 spans 15 amino acids. CDR1 is SGHAT, CDR2 FQNNGV, per germline. The CDR3: CASSLDGAPNEKLFF. The DNA for the CDR3 is TGTGCCAGCAGCTTAGATGGGGCACCGAATGAAAAACTGTTTTTT.

The chain joins TRBV19 to TRBJ2-3; 7 nucleotides match TRBD1. From germline, CDR1 is LNHDA and CDR2 SQIVND (reference sequence). The CDR3 spans 14 residues. Trimming took 4 bases from V and 2 from J; bases not matched to a gene: 3. The CDR3 DNA sequence: TGTGCCAGTAGTAACAGGGGAATCACAGATACGCAGTATTTT. Its translation is CASSNRGITDTQYF.

This chain connects TRBV28 to TRBJ1-1, with D unresolved. This CDR3 contains 14 residues. Germline V gene sequence: CDR1 MDHEN, CDR2 SYDVKM. Trimming stripped 1 base from V and 3 bases from J, with 9 bases between. CDR3 region: CASSLLGTDTEAFF. The CDR3 DNA is TGTGCCAGCAGTTTATTAGGTACAGACACTGAAGCTTTCTTT.

V gene TRBV7-9 combines with J gene TRBJ2-3; 7 positions match TRBD1. The V segment lost 1 base and the J segment 0 bases; nucleotides outside the gene matches: 7. CDR3 length equals 17 residues. The germline CDR1 and CDR2 sequences are SEHNR and FQNEAQ (reference sequence). CDR3 in DNA: TGTGCCAGCAGCTTAGGGGCAGGGGGAACTAGCACAGATACGCAGTATTTT. The encoded protein is CASSLGAGGTSTDTQYF.

This rearrangement joins TRBV19 to TRBJ2-1; D unclear. CDR1 is LNHDA, CDR2 SQIVND, per germline (reference sequence). With 4 bases removed from V and 14 bases from J, the gap between germline ends came to 12 bases. The CDR3 covers 11 residues. The chain's CDR3 is CASSTPGPKFF. CDR3 sequence (DNA): TGTGCCAGTAGTACTCCGGGTCCGAAGTTCTTC.

The chain links TRBV19 to TRBJ2-5; tentatively, D is TRBD1 (5 bases). V lost 1 base to trimming and J lost 5 bases, with 11 bases between them. The CDR3 extends over 14 amino acids. Per germline, CDR1 LNHDA and CDR2 SQIVND (reference sequence). CDR3: CASSIGQGHETQYF. The CDR3 DNA sequence: TGTGCCAGTAGTATAGGCCAGGGCCACGAGACCCAGTACTTC.

The J gene is TRBJ1-1, the V gene TRBV7-8; TRBD1 agrees at 9 bases. The J segment lost 1 base and the V segment lost 1 base, leaving 7 bases of the junction unmatched. The V gene's germline CDR1 is SGHVS and CDR2 FQNEAQ. CDR3 length: 17 residues. In DNA form, the CDR3 reads TGTGCCAGCAGCTTAGTTTATGGGACAGGGTCGAACACTGAAGCTTTCTTT. This gives the protein CASSLVYGTGSNTEAFF.

J is TRBJ2-3 and V is TRBV5-8, with 7 bases that match TRBD2. Per the germline V gene, CDR1 is SGHTS and CDR2 is YDEGEE. This CDR3 has 16 amino acids. V trimming: 0 bases; J trimming: 5 bases; junction bases outside the gene matches: 9. The CDR3 coding sequence is TGTGCCAGCAGCTTGGCCCTGGCGGGAGAGGTAGATACGCAGTATTTT. Its protein is CASSLALAGEVDTQYF.

V usage is TRBV15 and J usage is TRBJ2-3; 10 positions match TRBD1. The CDR3 loop spans 14 amino acids. V was pared by 3 bases and J by 3 bases, with 0 bases of the junction left unmatched. Germline-derived CDR1 and CDR2 are LNHNV and YYDKDF (reference sequence). CDR3 residues: CATSRGQGTDTQYF. CDR3 bases: TGTGCCACCAGCAGGGGACAGGGGACAGATACGCAGTATTTT. Full variable domain (missing parts from reference TRBV15 and TRBJ2-3): DAMVIQNPRYQVTQFGKPVTLSCSQTLNHNVMYWYQQKSSQAPKLLFHYYDKDFNNEADTPDNFQSRRPNTSFCFLDIRSPGLGDTAMYLCATSRGQGTDTQYFGPGTRLTVL.

The CDR3 DNA reads as TGTGCCAGCAGTGGAGGGACTAGCGGGAGCTACAATGAGCAGTTCTTC. Translated, it gives CASSGGTSGSYNEQFF. The chain has TRBV27 and TRBJ2-1, with 14 bases identical to TRBD2. The CDR3 extends over 16 amino acids. J lost 3 bases, V lost 5 bases, and 3 bases had no gene match. CDR1 is MNHEY and CDR2 is SMNVEV in the germline V gene (reference sequence).

The chain combines TRBV19 with TRBJ2-5, with D possibly matching TRBD1 (6 bases). The CDR3 runs 13 residues. Germline-derived CDR1 and CDR2 are LNHDA and SQIVND (reference sequence). Trimming stripped 4 bases from V and 10 bases from J, with 16 bases between. CDR3 residues: CASSTLEVQGQYF. The CDR3, as DNA: TGTGCCAGTAGTACTCTTGAGGTACAGGGCCAGTACTTC.

This rearrangement joins TRBV27 to TRBJ2-7; TRBD1 is a possible D gene (6 bases). From germline, CDR1 is MNHEY and CDR2 SMNVEV (reference sequence). V gave up 1 base and J gave up 2 bases, with 12 bases separating them. The CDR3 spans 15 residues. The CDR3 sequence: CASSLWGRRPYEQYF. In DNA form, the CDR3 reads TGTGCCAGCAGTTTATGGGGGCGGAGACCCTACGAGCAGTACTTC.

This clone was seen a handful of times. The rearrangement uses TRBV6-2 or TRBV6-3 and TRBJ1-1; D is possibly TRBD1 (5 bases). Trimming stripped 6 bases from V and 0 bases from J, with 14 bases between. The length of the CDR3 is 15 residues. Per germline, CDR1 MNHEY and CDR2 SVGEGT. In DNA, the CDR3 is TGTGCCAGCAGCCCTACGACAGTGTTGAACACTGAAGCTTTCTTT. Translating gives CASSPTTVLNTEAFF.

The chain has TRBV10-3 and TRBJ1-2, with D tentatively TRBD1 (5 bases). Germline CDR1 reads ENHRY; CDR2 reads SYGVKD. V was cut by 5 bases and J by 3 bases, with 10 bases left in between. There are 13 residues in the CDR3. The CDR3 region has the DNA TGTGCCATCAGTTCGGACAATGACTATGGCTACACCTTC. The encoded protein is CAISSDNDYGYTF.

This clone was counted once. The chain couples TRBV5-1 to TRBJ2-3; 11 positions agree with TRBD2. The germline V gene has CDR1 SGHRS and CDR2 YFSETQ. The CDR3 is 19 amino acids. J lost 2 bases, V lost 1 base, and 12 bases had no gene match. The CDR3 sequence is CASSLFGTSGSSLTDTQYF. DNA of the CDR3: TGCGCCAGCAGCTTGTTCGGGACTAGCGGAAGCTCCCTCACAGATACGCAGTATTTT.

The chain is built from TRBV5-1 and TRBJ1-2, with TRBD1 matching over 9 bases. With 3 bases clipped from V and 8 bases from J, the junction kept 5 bases outside the gene matches. The germline V gene has CDR1 SGHRS and CDR2 YFSETQ. This CDR3 is built from 13 residues. The CDR3 sequence: CASSSTGGEGYTF. Written as DNA, the CDR3 is TGCGCCAGCAGCTCAACAGGGGGCGAGGGCTACACCTTC.

The chain employs TRBV5-4 and TRBJ2-3; 12 bases agree with TRBD1. The germline gives CDR1 SGHNT, CDR2 YYREEE (reference sequence). The CDR3 is made up of 16 amino acids. The V gene end was trimmed by 1 base and the J gene end by 2 bases; junction bases not matched to a gene: 2. CDR3 DNA sequence: TGTGCCAGCAGCTTGCGGGACAGGGGGCTCACAGATACGCAGTATTTT. Protein: CASSLRDRGLTDTQYF.

The V gene is TRBV4-3, the J gene TRBJ1-2, with D perhaps matching TRBD1 (5 bases). The ends were cut back, 0 bases at V and 1 base at J, with 15 bases in the middle. This CDR3 contains 17 residues. The germline V gene has CDR1 LGHNA and CDR2 YSLEER. CDR3: CASSQDITTDNNYGYTF. CDR3 DNA: TGCGCCAGCAGCCAAGATATTACGACAGATAATAACTATGGCTACACCTTC.

This chain links TRBV19 with TRBJ2-3, with 9 positions matching TRBD2. The CDR3 length is 16 residues. V lost 4 bases to trimming and J lost 0 bases; unmatched junction nucleotides: 5. Germline values: CDR1 LNHDA, CDR2 SQIVND (reference sequence). The CDR3 reads CASSRGGGASTDTQYF. The CDR3 DNA follows: TGTGCCAGTAGTAGGGGCGGGGGGGCTAGCACAGATACGCAGTATTTT.

This clone was seen only a few times. This sequence joins TRBV3-1 (or the pseudogene TRBV3-2) and TRBJ2-7; 8 nucleotides match TRBD1. The V segment lost 2 bases and the J segment 7 bases; nucleotides outside the gene matches: 4. The V gene's germline CDR1 is LGHDT and CDR2 YNNKEL (reference sequence). The CDR3 sequence is 13 residues long. The CDR3 reads CASSQQGAEEQYF. CDR3 bases: TGTGCCAGCAGCCAACAGGGGGCTGAGGAGCAGTACTTC.

The chain recombines TRBV28 with TRBJ1-2; 8 positions match TRBD1. CDR1 MDHEN and CDR2 SYDVKM come from the germline V gene. This CDR3 is built from 14 residues. Trimming cost V 3 bases and J 6 bases; bases outside gene matches: 6. CDR3 sequence (DNA): TGTGCCAGCAGTTTGAGGACAGGGAGAAATGGCTACACCTTC. Its translation: CASSLRTGRNGYTF.

CDR3 nucleotide sequence: TGCAGTGCTAGTGACAGTTGGGGCTACACCTTC. Translation: CSASDSWGYTF. The genes are TRBV20-1 and TRBJ1-2; D is possibly TRBD1 (5 bases). Per germline, CDR1 DFQATT and CDR2 SNEGSKA (reference sequence). The V end was cut by 3 bases, the J end by 8 bases, with 10 bases between. The CDR3 is 11 residues long.

This rearrangement joins TRBV20-1 to TRBJ2-3; D is unresolved. The CDR3 has 11 residues. Per germline, CDR1 DFQATT and CDR2 SNEGSKA (reference sequence). V was cut by 4 bases and J by 6 bases, with 8 bases left in between. Here the CDR3 DNA reads TGCAGTGCTACCCAGAGGGATACGCAGTATTTT. Encoded protein: CSATQRDTQYF.

The chain carries TRBV5-1 and TRBJ2-5, with D possibly matching TRBD1 (6 bases). Germline-derived CDR1 and CDR2 are SGHRS and YFSETQ. There are 15 residues in the CDR3. The ends were cut back, 4 bases at V and 3 bases at J, with 16 bases in the middle. CDR3 in DNA: TGCGCCAGCAGCGGCCAGGGGTCAGGGGAAGAGACCCAGTACTTC. Translation gives CASSGQGSGEETQYF.

The chain joins TRBV11-2 to TRBJ1-2; 9 bases map to TRBD1. Germline V gene lookup returns CDR1 SGHAT and CDR2 FQNNGV. With 4 bases clipped from V and 3 bases from J, the junction kept 6 bases outside the gene matches. CDR3 size: 15 residues. CDR3 bases: TGTGCCAGCAGCTACGGGGACAGGGTAGACTATGGCTACACCTTC. Protein sequence: CASSYGDRVDYGYTF.

The chain recombines TRBV5-8 with TRBJ2-5, with TRBD1 as a possible D gene (5 bases). This CDR3 is built from 13 residues. V dropped 2 bases and J dropped 6 bases, with 11 bases sitting between them. Germline V CDR1 and CDR2: SGHTS, YDEGEE. DNA for the CDR3: TGTGCCAGCAGCTTTCAGGGTTTACAGACCCAGTACTTC. This gives the protein CASSFQGLQTQYF.